The clone carrying this T cell receptor beta chain was seen only once. Its antigen is unknown. The source of the sample is a study of cytomegalovirus exposure and HLA in healthy donors. The CDR3 extends over 13 amino acids. Germline CDR1 SQVTM, CDR2 ANQGSEA. V dropped 7 bases and J dropped 6 bases, with 16 bases sitting between them. General study results and limits: The study listed around 150 cytomegalovirus-associated TCR beta chains.

The PCR used 60 Vbeta and 13 Jbeta primers. Profiled with immunoSEQ multiplex PCR; TCRdb holds only in-frame clones, not every one. The profile covers roughly 150,000 clones, with approximately 68% appearing a single time and approximately 4.2% taken by the ten largest. V and J are TRBV29-1 and TRBJ2-1; TRBD2 might be the D (6 bases). This TCR was recovered from a man aged 55 to 70 in good health and CMV-seronegative. The source material was PBMCs. This chain's CDR3 is CSAMGRRLNEQFF. The CDR3 DNA sequence: TGCAGCGCGATGGGGAGGCGGCTCAATGAGCAGTTCTTC.